These 5 T cell receptor beta chains were all obtained from the same sample, sequenced in a study of post-analysis software for immune sequencing data. Findings of the study overall: Controls had lower frequencies than patients of roughly five TRBV segments, which included TRBV5-6, TRBV5-1 and TRBV20-1.

Unique molecular identifiers featured in each of the TCR beta cDNA libraries. Each CDR3 protein is one row after TCRdb ran MiXCR on the PCR reads. The repertoire has about 820,000 distinct CDR3 sequences, around 53% of them found once; the top ten carry approximately 4.5%. These receptors are not linked to any known antigen. Sequencing was carried out using blood. The receptors derive from a girl aged 10 to 17 with multiple sclerosis.

This clonotype appeared a few times. V and J are TRBV7-9 and TRBJ1-5; D is unclear. CDR1 is SEHNR, CDR2 FQNEAQ, per germline (reference sequence). This CDR3 region has 13 residues. The ends were cut back, 1 base at V and 5 bases at J, with 6 bases in the middle. CDR3 amino acids: CASSLGIDQPQHF. The CDR3 DNA reads TGTGCCAGCAGCTTAGGAATCGATCAGCCCCAGCATTTT.

This clonotype has a handful of counts. The chain carries TRBV7-9 and TRBJ2-7, with D uncertain. The CDR3 loop spans 17 amino acids. Germline CDR1 SEHNR, CDR2 FQNEAQ (reference sequence). V was clipped by 2 bases and J by 2 bases, with 19 bases between them. CDR3 in DNA: TGTGCCAGCAGCTTATTGGTCTCCAGAGGACGCGCCTACGAGCAGTACTTC. Its protein product is CASSLLVSRGRAYEQYF.

This sequence joins TRBV29-1 and TRBJ2-1; 11 nucleotides align to TRBD2. Germline V lookup: CDR1 SQVTM, CDR2 ANQGSEA. V lost 6 bases and J lost 9; bases outside the gene matches: 10. The CDR3 consists of 14 residues. CDR3 region: CSVIIAGGPGEQFF. CDR3 in DNA: TGCAGCGTGATAATAGCGGGGGGGCCCGGTGAGCAGTTCTTC.

The chain recombines TRBV5-1 with TRBJ2-7, with TRBD2 matching over 8 bases. The germline gives CDR1 SGHRS, CDR2 YFSETQ. The J segment lost 5 bases and the V segment lost 2 bases, leaving 6 bases of the junction unmatched. This CDR3 is built from 14 residues. Written as DNA, the CDR3 is TGCGCCAGCAGCTTATTTGCGGGGGGCGACGAGCAGTACTTC. Translating gives CASSLFAGGDEQYF.

CDR3 in amino acids: CASTRDSYGYTF. CDR3 bases: TGTGCCAGCACCCGGGACAGCTATGGCTACACCTTC. V usage is TRBV6-2 or TRBV6-3 and J usage is TRBJ1-2; 7 bases fit TRBD1. Germline CDR1 and CDR2: MNHEY and SVGEGT. CDR3 size: 12 residues. The V gene end was trimmed by 7 bases and the J gene end by 4 bases; junction bases not matched to a gene: 3.